The 20 T cell receptor beta chains listed next were all sequenced from one sample in a study of response to subunit inactivated influenza vaccine. TCRdb analysed the RT-PCR reads with MiXCR anew, one entry per CDR3 protein. The sample carries 500,000 to 700,000 distinct CDR3 sequences, under 25% recorded once. This same sample was also part of a study on T cells expressing NK-cell markers. As reported in that work: TCR beta cDNA was generated via 5'RACE template switching incorporating UMIs.

The sequences come from CD4+ T cells sorted from PBMCs, collected 11 to 12 days after vaccination. These receptors were taken from a man aged 50 or older who received an inactivated influenza vaccine.

This clonotype has a count of ten or more. The chain links TRBV12-3 or TRBV12-4 to TRBJ2-1; D unresolved. V lost 1 base and J 4 bases, leaving 8 bases between the germline ends. This CDR3 spans 14 amino acids. Written as DNA, the CDR3 is TGTGCCAGCAGTTTAGTGGGCAGTTACAATGAGCAGTTCTTC. Translation gives CASSLVGSYNEQFF.

This clonotype was counted many times. The rearrangement links TRBV20-1 to TRBJ2-3, with 7 bases that match TRBD2. Trimming at V came to 6 bases and at J to 0 bases, leaving 6 bases not matched to a gene. The CDR3 contains 14 residues. The V gene's germline CDR1 is DFQATT and CDR2 SNEGSKA (reference sequence). The CDR3 DNA follows: TGCAGTGCAACGACGGGGGGTAGCACAGATACGCAGTATTTT. Encoded protein: CSATTGGSTDTQYF.

A few counts support this clonotype. The rearrangement uses TRBV5-5 and TRBJ2-7; tentatively, D is TRBD2 (5 bases). V lost 3 bases to trimming and J lost 6 bases, with 19 bases between them. The CDR3 has 15 amino acids. Germline loops: CDR1 SGHKS, CDR2 YYEKEE (reference sequence). The CDR3 DNA sequence: TGTGCCAGCAGCTCGGGATATCAGGTGATTCGCGAGCAGTACTTC. This gives the protein CASSSGYQVIREQYF.

The sample holds a few counts of this clonotype. The V call is TRBV5-5, the J call TRBJ1-5; D unresolved. V was clipped by 0 bases and J by 3 bases, with 13 bases between them. This CDR3 has 16 amino acids. Per the germline V gene, CDR1 is SGHKS and CDR2 is YYEKEE (reference sequence). For the CDR3, the DNA is TGTGCCAGCAGCTTGGCCGGGGTTGTCACCAATCAGCCCCAGCATTTT. This codes for CASSLAGVVTNQPQHF.

The chain recombines TRBV3-1 with TRBJ2-5; D gene unclear. The CDR3 spans 12 residues. CDR1 LGHDT and CDR2 YNNKEL come from the germline V gene (reference sequence). The germline V and J ends were trimmed by 1 base and 6 bases, with 6 bases remaining between them. The CDR3 sequence: CASSQVKKTQYF. CDR3 bases: TGTGCCAGCAGCCAAGTAAAGAAGACCCAGTACTTC.

The chain carries TRBV20-1 and TRBJ2-3, with TRBD2 matching 8 bases. This CDR3 spans 16 amino acids. The trim removed 6 bases at V and 2 bases at J, leaving 13 bases unmatched. Germline V CDR1 and CDR2: DFQATT, SNEGSKA (reference sequence). Written as DNA, the CDR3 is TGCAGTGCCTCTCCTTCAATAGCGGGGTTCACAGATACGCAGTATTTT. It is translated as CSASPSIAGFTDTQYF.

The table lists this clonotype with a few counts. The CDR3 loop is CASKRGEDGDIYEQFF. The DNA for the CDR3 is TGTGCCAGTAAACGTGGGGAAGACGGGGATATATATGAGCAGTTCTTC. V is TRBV12-3 or TRBV12-4 and J is TRBJ2-1; D may be TRBD2 (5 bases). The CDR3 runs to 16 residues. V was pared by 9 bases and J by 8 bases, with 26 bases between.

This clonotype was observed at least ten times. This sequence joins TRBV7-9 and TRBJ2-1, with unresolved D. CDR1 SEHNR and CDR2 FQNEAQ come from the germline V gene (reference sequence). V lost 3 bases to trimming and J lost 10 bases, with 13 bases between them. The CDR3 consists of 13 residues. In DNA, the CDR3 is TGTGCCAGCAGCTTGCGCCGGACCGTCGAGCAGTTCTTC. This translates into CASSLRRTVEQFF.

The chain carries TRBV11-2 and TRBJ2-3, with 10 bases identical to TRBD1. CDR1 is SGHAT and CDR2 is FQNNGV in the germline V gene. The CDR3 has 16 amino acids. With 5 bases clipped from V and 2 bases from J, the junction kept 7 bases outside the gene matches. This chain's CDR3 is CASSVRTGGVTDTQYF. The CDR3 DNA reads as TGTGCCAGCAGCGTTCGGACAGGGGGAGTCACAGATACGCAGTATTTT.

J is TRBJ1-2 and V is TRBV2; TRBD1 agrees at 8 bases. CDR1 is SNHLY and CDR2 is FYNNEI in the germline V gene. This CDR3 comprises 14 residues. Trimming took 2 bases from V and 2 from J; bases not matched to a gene: 1. In DNA form, the CDR3 reads TGTGCCAGCAGTGAAAGACAGGGGAACTATGGCTACACCTTC. This gives the protein CASSERQGNYGYTF. Based on the CDR3 plus reference TRBV2 and TRBJ1-2, the full variable domain is EPEVTQTPSHQVTQMGQEVILRCVPISNHLYFYWYRQILGQKVEFLVSFYNNEISEKSEIFDDQFSVERPDGSNFTLKIRSTKLEDSAMYFCASSERQGNYGYTFGSGTRLTVV.

V and J are TRBV20-1 and TRBJ2-3, with 9 nucleotides matching TRBD2. The V gene end was trimmed by 7 bases and the J gene end by 5 bases; junction bases not matched to a gene: 4. Germline assignment: CDR1 DFQATT and CDR2 SNEGSKA (reference sequence). The CDR3 contains 12 residues. The CDR3 sequence is CSGTSAIDTQYF. CDR3 DNA: TGCAGTGGGACTAGCGCTATAGATACGCAGTATTTT.

This clonotype was picked up one time. The rearrangement uses TRBV29-1 and TRBJ1-1; D might be TRBD1 (5 bases). Per the germline V gene, CDR1 is SQVTM and CDR2 is ANQGSEA. The CDR3 spans 12 residues. Trimming pared 0 bases from V and 8 bases from J, leaving 10 bases between. For the CDR3, the DNA is TGCAGCGTTGAAGAAGGGGTCAGGGAAGCTTTCTTT. As protein: CSVEEGVREAFF.

This chain joins TRBV7-2 and TRBJ2-3, with a weak D call TRBD1 (5 bases). Germline V gene sequence: CDR1 SGHTA, CDR2 FQGNSA. The CDR3 spans 15 residues. V shed 0 bases and J shed 5 bases, with 12 bases lying between them. For the CDR3, the DNA is TGTGCCAGCAGCTTAGCGAAGGGGAATGGAGATACGCAGTATTTT. Its protein product is CASSLAKGNGDTQYF.

The chain joins TRBV5-1 to TRBJ2-5; weak D call: TRBD1 (5 bases). The CDR3 is made up of 13 amino acids. Trimming removed 5 bases at V and 2 bases at J, with 10 bases between. CDR1 SGHRS and CDR2 YFSETQ come from the germline V gene. The CDR3 bases are TGCGCCAGCAGACAGGCCCAACAAGAGACCCAGTACTTC. Its protein is CASRQAQQETQYF.

The gene calls are TRBV4-3 and TRBJ2-7, with D unclear. The CDR3 is made up of 16 amino acids. Germline lookup yields CDR1 LGHNA and CDR2 YSLEER. Trimming cost V 0 bases and J 2 bases, with 14 bases left between them. In nucleotides, the CDR3 is TGCGCCAGCAGCCAAGATTTGTCGCGACGTGCCTACGAGCAGTACTTC. Its translation: CASSQDLSRRAYEQYF.

The chain uses TRBV20-1 and TRBJ2-1; the match to TRBD2 covers 14 bases. This CDR3 region has 15 residues. Germline values: CDR1 DFQATT, CDR2 SNEGSKA (reference sequence). V lost 4 bases, J lost 8 bases, and 7 bases stayed unmatched. The CDR3 reads CSATGTSGGVHEQFF. In DNA, the CDR3 is TGCAGTGCTACCGGGACTAGCGGGGGAGTGCATGAGCAGTTCTTC.

This clonotype was seen a few times. The V call is TRBV20-1, the J call TRBJ1-1; D is undetermined. Trimming removed 2 bases at V and 4 bases at J, with 8 bases between. CDR1 and CDR2 from the germline V gene are DFQATT and SNEGSKA (reference sequence). The CDR3 contains 12 residues. The CDR3 coding sequence is TGCAGTGCTAGACCCGTCCGCACTGAAGCTTTCTTT. This sequence encodes CSARPVRTEAFF.

This clonotype has a handful of counts. The V and J genes are TRBV12-3 or TRBV12-4 and TRBJ2-3, with D maybe TRBD2 (5 bases). V was shortened by 8 bases and J by 8 bases, with 23 bases between the two germline ends. The CDR3 consists of 15 residues. The CDR3 DNA is TGTGCCAGCCGGCCTCGGGCTGCGACACGGGGTACGCAGTATTTT. This sequence encodes CASRPRAATRGTQYF.

The V gene is TRBV20-1, the J gene TRBJ1-6; 9 bases are a match to TRBD1. The length of the CDR3 is 13 residues. Germline CDR1 and CDR2: DFQATT and SNEGSKA (reference sequence). V gave up 5 bases and J gave up 10 bases; unmatched junction bases: 6. The CDR3 loop is CSAPGTGNSPLHF. The CDR3 DNA reads TGCAGTGCTCCCGGGACAGGGAACTCACCCCTCCACTTT.

This clonotype turned up a few times. The chain is built from TRBV19 and TRBJ2-1; 10 nucleotides match TRBD1. CDR3 length: 15 amino acids. Losses at the gene ends were 4 bases for V and 6 bases for J; bases not matched to a gene: 6. The V gene's germline CDR1 is LNHDA and CDR2 SQIVND (reference sequence). CDR3 DNA: TGTGCCAGTAGTACCCGACAGGGGGCGCCCAATGAGCAGTTCTTC. It yields the protein CASSTRQGAPNEQFF.